Below, 2 T cell receptor beta chains from the same sample are listed, as sequenced in a study of T cell responses to AZD1222 COVID-19 vaccine. TCRdb's copy holds only in-frame clones and misses some; the assay was immunoSEQ multiplex PCR. The sample lists 120,000 to 150,000 clones; 85% to 90% were seen once. Sequenced material: peripheral blood, taken 28 days after the second AZD1222 dose. The receptors come from an adult who received the AZD1222 COVID-19 vaccine.

The CDR3 sequence is CASRWGGPQHF. CDR3 nucleotides: TGTGCCAGCAGATGGGGAGGGCCCCAGCATTTT. V and J are TRBV6-5 and TRBJ1-5; no clear D. The V gene lost 6 bases and the J gene lost 9 bases, with 9 bases spanning the gap. From germline, CDR1 is MNHEY and CDR2 SVGAGI. The CDR3 length is 11 residues.

The V call is TRBV5-1, the J call TRBJ2-3; D not certain. Germline V gene data show CDR1 as SGHRS and CDR2 as YFSETQ. The CDR3 runs 11 residues. Trimming pared 0 bases from V and 9 bases from J, leaving 5 bases between. This CDR3 is CASSLAATQYF. CDR3 sequence (DNA): TGCGCCAGCAGCTTGGCAGCGACGCAGTATTTT.